The rows below give T cell receptor beta chains drawn from one sample of a study of blood T cell repertoires in COVID-19. Measured with immunoSEQ multiplex PCR; TCRdb has only the in-frame clones, and not every one. Of 65,000 to 90,000 clones listed, 60% to 80% are singletons. Sequencing was performed on peripheral blood. These receptors all come from a man between 70 and 80 years old with active or convalescent COVID-19. Both conserved end residues are part of each CDR3. D genes are given only for firm matches. Part of the rows lack a size; the others show once, few, many or a class for expanded clones.

d_gene: .; v_gene: TRBV7-9; j_gene: TRBJ1-2; abundance: .; CDR3aa: CASSSGTGNYGYTF; CDR3nt: TGTGCCAGCAGCTCCGGAACAGGGAACTATGGCTACACCTTC
d_gene: .; v_gene: TRBV5-4; j_gene: TRBJ2-2; abundance: once; CDR3aa: CASSLAADTGELFF; CDR3nt: TGTGCCAGCAGCTTGGCAGCGGACACCGGGGAGCTGTTTTTT
d_gene: .; v_gene: TRBV3-1/TRBV3-2; j_gene: TRBJ2-7; abundance: .; CDR3aa: CASSQGQSYEQYF; CDR3nt: TGTGCCAGCAGCCAAGGGCAGTCCTACGAGCAGTACTTC
d_gene: .; v_gene: TRBV7-6; j_gene: TRBJ2-6; abundance: .; CDR3aa: CASSLGATGANVLTF; CDR3nt: TGTGCCAGCAGCTTAGGTGCTACTGGGGCCAACGTCCTGACTTTC
d_gene: .; v_gene: TRBV9; j_gene: TRBJ2-5; abundance: .; CDR3aa: CASSVDGDGTQYF; CDR3nt: TGTGCCAGCAGCGTAGACGGGGATGGGACCCAGTACTTC
d_gene: TRBD1; v_gene: TRBV5-4; j_gene: TRBJ1-2; abundance: .; CDR3aa: CASSFWDRGGYTF; CDR3nt: TGTGCCAGCAGCTTCTGGGACAGGGGAGGCTACACCTTC
d_gene: .; v_gene: TRBV19; j_gene: TRBJ2-3; abundance: .; CDR3aa: CASTPRFSTDTQYF; CDR3nt: TGTGCCAGTACTCCGCGGTTTAGCACAGATACGCAGTATTTT
d_gene: TRBD1; v_gene: TRBV6-5; j_gene: TRBJ2-3; abundance: .; CDR3aa: CASSNRGKTDTQYF; CDR3nt: TGTGCCAGCAGCAACAGGGGTAAAACAGATACGCAGTATTTT
d_gene: .; v_gene: TRBV2; j_gene: TRBJ2-1; abundance: .; CDR3aa: CAILGATYNEQFF; CDR3nt: TGTGCCATCTTAGGGGCGACCTACAATGAGCAGTTCTTC
d_gene: .; v_gene: TRBV3-1/TRBV3-2; j_gene: TRBJ2-5; abundance: once; CDR3aa: CASSQVPTGETQYF; CDR3nt: TGTGCCAGCAGCCAAGTGCCGACGGGTGAGACCCAGTACTTC
d_gene: .; v_gene: TRBV10-3; j_gene: TRBJ1-5; abundance: .; CDR3aa: CAISEGRGNQPQHF; CDR3nt: TGTGCCATCAGTGAGGGTAGGGGAAATCAGCCCCAGCATTTT
d_gene: .; v_gene: TRBV25-1; j_gene: TRBJ2-1; abundance: .; CDR3aa: CASQLTNPGNNEQFF; CDR3nt: TGTGCCAGCCAACTGACAAACCCAGGCAACAATGAGCAGTTCTTC
d_gene: TRBD1; v_gene: TRBV2; j_gene: TRBJ1-6; abundance: .; CDR3aa: CASRTGLGSPLHF; CDR3nt: TGTGCCAGTCGGACAGGGTTGGGGTCACCCCTCCACTTT
d_gene: TRBD1; v_gene: TRBV28; j_gene: TRBJ2-5; abundance: few; CDR3aa: CASGSQGAETQYF; CDR3nt: TGTGCCAGCGGGAGTCAGGGGGCAGAGACCCAGTACTTC
d_gene: .; v_gene: TRBV28; j_gene: TRBJ2-7; abundance: few; CDR3aa: CASSSPGLGRTYF; CDR3nt: TGTGCCAGCAGTTCTCCGGGCCTCGGGAGAACGTACTTC
d_gene: .; v_gene: TRBV2; j_gene: TRBJ2-6; abundance: .; CDR3aa: CASSESGFRGANVLTF; CDR3nt: TGTGCCAGCAGTGAATCGGGTTTTCGTGGGGCCAACGTCCTGACTTTC
d_gene: TRBD1; v_gene: TRBV5-5; j_gene: TRBJ2-7; abundance: .; CDR3aa: CASSRGQALGEQYF; CDR3nt: TGTGCCAGCAGCCGAGGACAGGCGCTTGGCGAGCAGTACTTC
d_gene: .; v_gene: TRBV14; j_gene: TRBJ1-1; abundance: .; CDR3aa: CASSWELNTEAFF; CDR3nt: TGTGCCAGCAGTTGGGAGTTGAACACTGAAGCTTTCTTT
d_gene: .; v_gene: TRBV6-5; j_gene: TRBJ2-5; abundance: once; CDR3aa: CASSMTVQETQYF; CDR3nt: TGTGCCAGCAGTATGACAGTACAAGAGACCCAGTACTTC
d_gene: TRBD2; v_gene: TRBV28; j_gene: TRBJ2-1; abundance: .; CDR3aa: CASSGTSGGRDEQFF; CDR3nt: TGTGCCAGCAGCGGGACTAGCGGGGGAAGAGATGAGCAGTTCTTC
d_gene: .; v_gene: TRBV5-1; j_gene: TRBJ1-1; abundance: .; CDR3aa: CASSATTGYTEAFF; CDR3nt: TGCGCCAGCAGCGCGACTACAGGGTACACTGAAGCTTTCTTT
d_gene: TRBD1; v_gene: TRBV11-2; j_gene: TRBJ1-1; abundance: once; CDR3aa: CASSFPGGTEAFF; CDR3nt: TGTGCCAGCAGCTTCCCAGGGGGCACTGAAGCTTTCTTT
d_gene: TRBD2; v_gene: TRBV5-6; j_gene: TRBJ2-2; abundance: .; CDR3aa: CASSLVGGEGTGELFF; CDR3nt: TGTGCCAGCAGCTTGGTAGGAGGGGAGGGCACCGGGGAGCTGTTTTTT
d_gene: .; v_gene: TRBV6-5; j_gene: TRBJ2-7; abundance: .; CDR3aa: CASAEGAGNSYEQYF; CDR3nt: TGTGCCAGCGCCGAAGGTGCAGGCAACTCCTACGAGCAGTACTTC
d_gene: .; v_gene: TRBV2; j_gene: TRBJ1-3; abundance: .; CDR3aa: CASAEAGFGNTIYF; CDR3nt: TGTGCCAGCGCGGAGGCCGGTTTTGGAAACACCATATATTTT
d_gene: .; v_gene: TRBV28; j_gene: TRBJ1-5; abundance: few; CDR3aa: CASSQGTTNQPQHF; CDR3nt: TGTGCCAGCAGCCAAGGGACAACTAATCAGCCCCAGCATTTT
d_gene: .; v_gene: TRBV28; j_gene: TRBJ1-3; abundance: .; CDR3aa: CASSSREGLVSGNTIYF; CDR3nt: TGTGCCAGCAGTTCAAGGGAGGGGTTGGTTTCTGGAAACACCATATATTTT
d_gene: .; v_gene: TRBV11-2; j_gene: TRBJ1-2; abundance: .; CDR3aa: CASGRITENGYTF; CDR3nt: TGTGCCAGCGGCCGAATCACAGAGAATGGCTACACCTTC
d_gene: .; v_gene: TRBV7-8; j_gene: TRBJ1-6; abundance: .; CDR3aa: CATALGDKGGPLHF; CDR3nt: TGTGCCACCGCCCTAGGGGACAAGGGTGGACCCCTCCACTTT